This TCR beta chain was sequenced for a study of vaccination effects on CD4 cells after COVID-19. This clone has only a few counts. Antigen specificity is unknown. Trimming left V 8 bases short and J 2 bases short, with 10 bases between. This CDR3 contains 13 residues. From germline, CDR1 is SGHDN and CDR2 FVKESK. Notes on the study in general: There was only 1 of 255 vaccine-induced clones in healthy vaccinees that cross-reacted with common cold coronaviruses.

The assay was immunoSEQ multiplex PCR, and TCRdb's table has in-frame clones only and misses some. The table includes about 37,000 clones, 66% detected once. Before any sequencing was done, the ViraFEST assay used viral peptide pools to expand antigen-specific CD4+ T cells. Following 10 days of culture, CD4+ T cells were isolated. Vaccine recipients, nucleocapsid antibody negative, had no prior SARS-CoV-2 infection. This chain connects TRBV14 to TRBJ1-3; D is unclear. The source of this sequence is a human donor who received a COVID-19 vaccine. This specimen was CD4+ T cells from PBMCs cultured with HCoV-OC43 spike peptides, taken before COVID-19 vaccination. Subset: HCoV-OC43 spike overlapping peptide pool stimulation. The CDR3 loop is CASRMNPGNTIYF. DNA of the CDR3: TGTGCCAGCCGAATGAACCCTGGAAACACCATATATTTT.